These T cell receptor beta chains were read from a single sample in a study of blood T cell repertoires in COVID-19. Produced via immunoSEQ multiplex PCR; TCRdb's table is partial and in-frame only. The sample records 90,000 or so clones, around 87% being singletons. Input material: peripheral blood. Every receptor here comes from a human donor in a cohort sampled during active COVID-19. Each CDR3 is given with its conserved first and last residue. A D gene is named only where the DNA matches it firmly. Some rows mark clone size as missing; the rest say once, few, many or name a class of expanded clone.

j_gene: TRBJ2-1; len: 19; abundance: -; v_gene: TRBV19; d_gene: TRBD2; CDR3nt: TGTGCCAGTAGTCCCAGGGGACTAGCGGGAGGGTTCTCCTACAATGAGCAGTTCTTC; CDR3aa: CASSPRGLAGGFSYNEQFF
j_gene: TRBJ2-5; len: 15; abundance: -; v_gene: TRBV29-1; d_gene: -; CDR3nt: TGCAGCGTTGAAGATCCCCAGGGAACTGTGGAGACCCAGTACTTC; CDR3aa: CSVEDPQGTVETQYF
j_gene: TRBJ2-5; len: 18; abundance: -; v_gene: TRBV5-5; d_gene: TRBD2; CDR3nt: TGTGCCAGCAGCTCTGGAGGGTTAGCGGGAGGGCCCCAAGAGACCCAGTACTTC; CDR3aa: CASSSGGLAGGPQETQYF
j_gene: TRBJ2-7; len: 15; abundance: -; v_gene: TRBV7-8; d_gene: TRBD2; CDR3nt: TGTGCCAGCAGCTTCCCGACTAGCGGGGGCTACGAGCAGTACTTC; CDR3aa: CASSFPTSGGYEQYF
j_gene: TRBJ1-2; len: 12; abundance: -; v_gene: TRBV2; d_gene: -; CDR3nt: TGTGCCAGCACGCCAGTTAACTATGGCTACACCTTC; CDR3aa: CASTPVNYGYTF
j_gene: TRBJ1-1; len: 16; abundance: -; v_gene: TRBV11-2; d_gene: TRBD1; CDR3nt: TGTGCCAGCAGCTTCTATCCGGGACAGGGAAACACTGAAGCTTTCTTT; CDR3aa: CASSFYPGQGNTEAFF
j_gene: TRBJ2-2; len: 16; abundance: once; v_gene: TRBV7-8; d_gene: TRBD2; CDR3nt: TGTGCCAGCAGCTTAGCGCGACTAGCGTACGCCGGGGAGCTGTTTTTT; CDR3aa: CASSLARLAYAGELFF
j_gene: TRBJ1-4; len: 15; abundance: -; v_gene: TRBV19; d_gene: -; CDR3nt: TGTGCCAGCCTAGATGGGAGGGGCACTAATGAAAAACTGTTTTTT; CDR3aa: CASLDGRGTNEKLFF
j_gene: TRBJ2-7; len: 15; abundance: -; v_gene: TRBV18; d_gene: TRBD1; CDR3nt: TGTGCCAGCTCACCTACAGGGGGCGCTCGAGACGAGCAGTACTTC; CDR3aa: CASSPTGGARDEQYF
j_gene: TRBJ2-3; len: 16; abundance: -; v_gene: TRBV6-6; d_gene: TRBD1; CDR3nt: TGTGCCAGCACCTCTCGCCAGGGGGCTGGGAAAGATACGCAGTATTTT; CDR3aa: CASTSRQGAGKDTQYF
j_gene: TRBJ1-3; len: 15; abundance: -; v_gene: TRBV9; d_gene: -; CDR3nt: TGTGCCAGCAGCCGCCTAGATTCCTCTGGAAACACCATATATTTT; CDR3aa: CASSRLDSSGNTIYF
j_gene: TRBJ1-6; len: 16; abundance: -; v_gene: TRBV18; d_gene: -; CDR3nt: TGTGCCAGCTCACCACGGGCCGGGATATTTAATTCACCCCTCCACTTT; CDR3aa: CASSPRAGIFNSPLHF
j_gene: TRBJ2-1; len: 14; abundance: -; v_gene: TRBV7-2; d_gene: -; CDR3nt: TGTGCCAGCACCCAACCCTCCGGGGGAGGTGAGCAGTTCTTC; CDR3aa: CASTQPSGGGEQFF